The rows below give T cell receptor beta chains drawn from one sample of a study of blood T cell repertoires in COVID-19. Only in-frame clones appear in the TCRdb table, and some are missing; sequencing was by immunoSEQ multiplex PCR. The data contain approximately 150,000 clones, 75% to 90% of them singletons. The specimen was peripheral blood. These receptors all come from a woman aged 45-65 years with acute or convalescent COVID-19. Both conserved end residues are part of each CDR3. Where a row states a size, it is once, few, many or the class of an expanded clone; other rows omit it.

abundance | v_gene | CDR3aa
. | TRBV4-1 | CASSQEGGTIQETQYF
. | TRBV18 | CASSPRENTEAFF
. | TRBV27 | CASSPHAEYEQYF
. | TRBV9 | CASSAPSFVTEGTDTQYF
few | TRBV10-3 | CAISDGTVAYEQYF
. | TRBV5-1 | CASSRSGTGNYEQYF
. | TRBV23-1 | CASSQPDYGYTF
. | TRBV6-4 | CASREGITGELFF
. | TRBV12-3/TRBV12-4 | CASSYTGDYGYTF
. | TRBV27 | CASRDLWGRLDTQYF
few | TRBV3-1/TRBV3-2 | CASSLTRRQETQYF
. | TRBV5-1 | CASSRRDGGSQNEQYF
. | TRBV19 | CASSSENIQYF
. | TRBV5-4 | CASSLLDSPYEQYF
. | TRBV6-5 | CASGGVGEQYF
. | TRBV28 | CASSSTGNYGYTF
. | TRBV19 | CASSMGVGGYEQYF
. | TRBV6-1 | CASSEGQAYNEQFF
. | TRBV6-5 | CASSYSNSQETQYF
once | TRBV5-4 | CASRAFPKTGKTEAFF
. | TRBV6-7 | CASSYATGGNYEQYF
. | TRBV5-1 | CASSLDGGSNQPQHF
few | TRBV28 | CASSYTGIRTPLHF
. | TRBV12-3/TRBV12-4 | CASSLSAGRTF
once | TRBV7-6 | CASSSMTGDQETQYF
. | TRBV6-5 | CASSRGRGNSPLHF
. | TRBV27 | CARFGQSLNYGYTF
. | TRBV6-5 | CASSYSTGPGNTIYF
. | TRBV3-1/TRBV3-2 | CASSQGRQSQFF
. | TRBV7-6 | CASSPGQLYNEQFF
. | TRBV7-9 | CASSFTRAATNEKLFF
. | TRBV19 | CASSGGGLGEKLFF
. | TRBV6-5 | CASNEQGNYGYTF
. | TRBV6-5 | CASSPTGGGQPQHF
. | TRBV19 | CASSIAQGGEQFF
. | TRBV4-2 | CASSEVGTSGRDEQFF
. | TRBV6-5 | CASRERSEYRELFF
few | TRBV2 | CASSEPGNTNTEAFF
. | TRBV4-1 | CASSWDSSYTGELFF
few | TRBV7-3 | CASSLAPRGSNQPQHF
. | TRBV4-1 | CASSQGLLVSGSYTF
. | TRBV9 | CASSVSSRSEAFF
few | TRBV6-5 | CASSYLREQYF
. | TRBV10-3 | CAISPGMTEAFF
. | TRBV7-2 | CASSPRGQTSGANVLTF
. | TRBV7-9 | CASSWTDRDESFF
. | TRBV19 | CASSPTATGGYGYTF
few | TRBV5-1 | CASLAATNTGELFF
. | TRBV29-1 | CSVDRSILNTEAFF
. | TRBV7-9 | CASSLPGLGYTF
. | TRBV15 | CATSRDGGGLDTQYF
. | TRBV19 | CASSIGSSGNTIYF
. | TRBV6-1 | CASSETGSRIEQFF
. | TRBV27 | CASSFETSGSREQYF
. | TRBV29-1 | CSVERQSCSYEQYF
. | TRBV11-2 | CASSLAGGDGYTF
. | TRBV5-1 | CASSPFSTGLTEAFF